This is a list of T cell receptor beta chains from one sample in a study of human T cells and chemical hapten exposure. In TCRdb, the RACE reads were re-called with MiXCR into one record per CDR3 protein. This sample carries around 120,000 distinct CDR3 sequences, 12% of them seen once, and the ten largest clones take approximately 1.5%. Sample: whole blood, taken in connection with sensitization to the hapten diphenylcyclopropenone (DPC). The origin of the receptors is a woman aged 45-65 years with alopecia areata. Some clones in this sample may be carry-over from other donors' samples. Each CDR3 is given with its conserved first and last residue. Each record gives: clone size, CDR3 length, J gene, D gene, V gene, CDR3 protein, CDR3 DNA. A D gene is named only where the DNA matches it firmly. Clone sizes are given selectively: once, few, many, or a class where the clone is expanded.

few	14	TRBJ2-7	.	TRBV12-3/TRBV12-4	CASTLGLSSYEQYF	TGTGCCAGCACCCTGGGGCTTAGCTCCTACGAGCAGTACTTC
.	16	TRBJ2-3	.	TRBV7-9	CASSLDPPDQTDTQYF	TGTGCCAGCAGCTTAGACCCGCCGGACCAGACAGATACGCAGTATTTT
.	15	TRBJ1-1	TRBD1	TRBV5-1	CASSPGQGARTEAFF	TGCGCCAGCAGCCCAGGACAGGGCGCGAGAACTGAAGCTTTCTTT
many	13	TRBJ1-1	.	TRBV18	CASSLTVNTEAFF	TGTGCCAGCAGTTTGACGGTGAACACTGAAGCTTTCTTT
many	15	TRBJ1-5	.	TRBV20-1	CSAREGRYSNQPQHF	TGCAGTGCTAGAGAAGGAAGGTATAGCAATCAGCCCCAGCATTTT
.	16	TRBJ2-1	.	TRBV4-2	CASSQDGGTSYNEQFF	TGTGCCAGCAGCCAAGATGGCGGAACTTCCTACAATGAGCAGTTCTTC
few	13	TRBJ1-1	TRBD1	TRBV16	CASGQGRGTEAFF	TGTGCCAGCGGACAGGGTCGAGGGACTGAAGCTTTCTTT
once	16	TRBJ1-6	.	TRBV10-3	CAISSLQGKDNSPLHF	TGTGCCATCAGTTCCCTCCAGGGGAAAGATAATTCACCCCTCCACTTT
.	14	TRBJ1-1	.	TRBV4-3	CASSQVPMNTEAFF	TGCGCCAGCAGCCAAGTTCCGATGAACACTGAAGCTTTCTTT
few	16	TRBJ1-3	.	TRBV13	CASSLNLRYSGNTIYF	TGTGCCAGCAGCTTAAACTTACGCTACTCTGGAAACACCATATATTTT
few	15	TRBJ2-7	.	TRBV18	CASSPTGRRKGEQYF	TGTGCCAGCTCACCCACTGGAAGGCGGAAGGGCGAGCAGTACTTC
.	11	TRBJ1-1	.	TRBV9	CASGRDTEAFF	TGTGCCAGCGGAAGGGACACTGAAGCTTTCTTT
many	15	TRBJ2-1	TRBD2	TRBV6-6	CASRLGTSGYNEQFF	TGTGCCAGCAGGCTCGGGACTAGCGGCTACAATGAGCAGTTCTTC
few	13	TRBJ1-5	.	TRBV2	CASSGFEDQPQHF	TGTGCCAGCAGTGGCTTTGAGGATCAGCCCCAGCATTTT
few	14	TRBJ1-2	.	TRBV20-1	CSAEGTSRNYGYTF	TGCAGTGCTGAGGGGACCTCCCGGAACTATGGCTACACCTTC
few	14	TRBJ1-1	.	TRBV4-3	CASSQEMAPTEAFF	TGCGCCAGCAGCCAAGAAATGGCACCAACTGAAGCTTTCTTT
.	15	TRBJ2-7	TRBD1	TRBV12-3/TRBV12-4	CASSPGPGQIYEQYF	TGTGCCAGCAGCCCCGGTCCGGGACAGATCTACGAGCAGTACTTC
many	13	TRBJ2-3	.	TRBV29-1	CSLWLGGTDTQYF	TGCAGTTTGTGGCTGGGTGGAACAGATACGCAGTATTTT
few	14	TRBJ1-5	.	TRBV7-2	CASSLEQGGQPQHF	TGTGCCAGCAGCTTAGAACAGGGTGGACAGCCCCAGCATTTT
.	15	TRBJ2-3	.	TRBV6-5	CASRSRGISTDTQYF	TGTGCCAGCAGATCCCGTGGGATTAGCACAGATACGCAGTATTTT
.	14	TRBJ2-3	.	TRBV7-2	CASSPRRSKDTQYF	TGTGCCAGCAGCCCACGTCGGTCGAAGGATACGCAGTATTTT
few	16	TRBJ2-7	TRBD2	TRBV28	CASSPSGGGTRYEQYF	TGTGCCAGCAGTCCCTCGGGCGGGGGGACCAGGTACGAGCAGTACTTC
.	19	TRBJ2-3	TRBD2	TRBV7-2	CASSLAGRAPWKSTDTQYF	TGTGCCAGCAGCTTAGCCGGGAGGGCCCCCTGGAAGAGCACAGATACGCAGTATTTT
few	16	TRBJ2-6	.	TRBV15	CATSSYRLSGANVLTF	TGTGCCACCAGCAGCTACAGGCTTTCTGGGGCCAACGTCCTGACTTTC
.	13	TRBJ1-4	.	TRBV18	CASSQTWNEKLFF	TGTGCCAGCTCGCAAACGTGGAATGAAAAACTGTTTTTT
.	19	TRBJ2-6	.	TRBV28	CASSSRPGTRISGANVLTF	TGTGCCAGCAGTTCACGCCCCGGGACGCGTATCTCTGGGGCCAACGTCCTGACTTTC
few	15	TRBJ2-1	.	TRBV7-9	CASSLSGIGHNEQFF	TGTGCCAGCAGCTTATCCGGAATCGGGCACAATGAGCAGTTCTTC
few	12	TRBJ1-1	TRBD1	TRBV29-1	CSVHLGQGPTFF	TGCAGCGTTCACCTAGGACAGGGCCCCACTTTCTTT
many	14	TRBJ2-2	.	TRBV5-1	CASSLAQGTGELFF	TGCGCCAGCAGCTTGGCTCAGGGTACCGGGGAGCTGTTTTTT
.	16	TRBJ2-6	.	TRBV11-1	CASSQQPMAGANVLTF	TGTGCCAGCAGCCAACAGCCCATGGCTGGGGCCAACGTCCTGACTTTC
many	15	TRBJ2-1	TRBD1	TRBV7-2	CASSHPGQGHNEQFF	TGTGCCAGCAGCCACCCGGGACAGGGACACAATGAGCAGTTCTTC
.	17	TRBJ2-6	TRBD2	TRBV12-3/TRBV12-4	CASSLSVGRAGANVLTF	TGTGCCAGCAGTTTAAGCGTTGGGAGGGCTGGGGCCAACGTCCTGACTTTC
few	11	TRBJ1-4	.	TRBV29-1	CSVLTTGTLFF	TGCAGCGTGCTAACTACAGGGACACTGTTTTTT
few	13	TRBJ1-1	.	TRBV6-2/TRBV6-3	CASSWSGHTEAFF	TGTGCCAGCAGTTGGTCGGGGCATACTGAAGCTTTCTTT